These 28 T cell receptor beta chains were all obtained from the same sample, sequenced in a study of blood T cell repertoires in COVID-19. The assay was immunoSEQ multiplex PCR, and TCRdb's table has in-frame clones only and misses some. The sample includes approximately 75,000 clones, 80% to 90% of them seen just once. The sequencing input was peripheral blood. Source of these receptors: a woman between 50 and 59 years old with acute or convalescent COVID-19.

The rearrangement uses TRBV19 and TRBJ2-2; 7 nucleotides line up with TRBD1. V shed 7 bases and J 2 bases; nucleotides not matched to a gene: 7. Germline V CDR1 and CDR2: LNHDA, SQIVND (reference sequence). CDR3 length: 15 residues. The CDR3 DNA is TGTGCCAGTAAGGACAGGTCAAAAAACACCGGGGAGCTGTTTTTT. Translating it yields CASKDRSKNTGELFF.

This clone was seen a handful of times. V gene TRBV28 combines with J gene TRBJ1-2; TRBD1 matches at 8 bases. The V gene end was trimmed by 1 base and the J gene end by 4 bases; junction bases not matched to a gene: 11. Germline V gene data show CDR1 as MDHEN and CDR2 as SYDVKM. The CDR3 totals 17 residues. The CDR3 nucleotides read TGTGCCAGCAGTTTATTAGGCTCGACAGGGGCCGGCTATGGCTACACCTTC. It yields the protein CASSLLGSTGAGYGYTF.

The gene calls are TRBV5-4 and TRBJ2-1; TRBD2 might be the D (5 bases). The germline V and J ends were trimmed by 4 bases and 9 bases, with 11 bases remaining between them. The CDR3 has 12 amino acids. Germline values: CDR1 SGHNT, CDR2 YYREEE (reference sequence). The CDR3 nucleotides are TGTGCCAGCAGCCAGGACGGGATTGAGCAGTTCTTC. Amino acid sequence: CASSQDGIEQFF.

This clone has just one count. The chain joins TRBV5-4 to TRBJ2-2, with 7 nucleotides matching TRBD2. Germline V CDR1 and CDR2: SGHNT, YYREEE (reference sequence). After removal of 0 bases from V and 7 bases from J, the junction contained 0 bases not matched to a gene. The CDR3 is 13 residues long. The CDR3 here is CASSLGGGGELFF. The CDR3 DNA sequence: TGTGCCAGCAGCTTGGGGGGGGGCGGGGAGCTGTTTTTT.

The rearrangement links TRBV5-1 to TRBJ1-3, with 7 positions matching TRBD1. This CDR3 region has 15 residues. V lost 0 bases, J lost 4 bases, and 4 bases stayed unmatched. The germline V gene encodes CDR1 SGHRS and CDR2 YFSETQ. CDR3 protein: CASSLGQGAGNTIYF. The CDR3 nucleotides read TGCGCCAGCAGCTTGGGACAGGGTGCAGGAAACACCATATATTTT.

J is TRBJ2-2 and V is TRBV19, with TRBD1 identical over 10 bases. Unmatched junction bases numbered 3, after V lost 4 bases and J lost 4 bases. Germline values: CDR1 LNHDA, CDR2 SQIVND (reference sequence). This CDR3 contains 15 residues. The CDR3: CASSTWTGGTGELFF. The CDR3 region has the DNA TGTGCCAGTAGTACGTGGACAGGGGGCACCGGGGAGCTGTTTTTT.

V and J are TRBV14 and TRBJ2-7; weak D call: TRBD2 (6 bases). The CDR3 covers 13 residues. Germline CDR1 SGHDN, CDR2 FVKESK. V was shortened by 3 bases and J by 7 bases, with 13 bases between the two germline ends. The CDR3 here is CASSHPGSVEQYF. CDR3 DNA sequence: TGTGCCAGCAGCCACCCCGGGAGCGTTGAGCAGTACTTC.

In DNA, the CDR3 is TGTGCCAGCAGCGAGAGGACCGGGACTAGTTGGGCCGGTGAGCAGTTCTTC. It codes for CASSERTGTSWAGEQFF. The rearrangement links TRBV13 to TRBJ2-1; the match to TRBD2 covers 8 bases. In germline, CDR1 is PRHDT, CDR2 FYEKMQ (reference sequence). The CDR3 has 17 residues. V shed 5 bases and J 9 bases; nucleotides not matched to a gene: 18.

This sequence joins TRBV6-5 and TRBJ2-7, with a possible D match to TRBD2 (5 bases). The V gene's germline CDR1 is MNHEY and CDR2 SVGAGI. Trimming took 2 bases from V and 2 from J, leaving 7 bases between them. This CDR3 has 13 residues. In nucleotides, the CDR3 is TGTGCCAGCAGTTACCTCGGGGCCTACGAGCAGTACTTC. Translated: CASSYLGAYEQYF.

The CDR3 DNA reads as TGTGCCAGCAGCTATAGCGGGAGCGTAGGTACGCAGTATTTT. Translated: CASSYSGSVGTQYF. The chain uses TRBV7-9 and TRBJ2-3, with TRBD2 identical over 9 bases. The CDR3 sequence is 14 residues long. CDR1 and CDR2 (germline): SEHNR, FQNEAQ (reference sequence). Trimming removed 4 bases from V and 8 bases from J; junction bases left unmatched: 7.

The chain links TRBV5-4 to TRBJ1-4; no clear D. The germline V gene has CDR1 SGHNT and CDR2 YYREEE (reference sequence). The CDR3 runs to 13 residues. The V gene lost 2 bases and the J gene lost 5 bases, with 7 bases spanning the gap. CDR3 sequence: CASSFGENEKLFF. The CDR3 region has the DNA TGTGCCAGCAGCTTCGGGGAGAATGAAAAACTGTTTTTT.

V and J are TRBV30 and TRBJ1-2, with TRBD1 matching over 8 bases. CDR3 length equals 17 residues. Germline CDR1 reads GTSNPN; CDR2 reads SVGIG (reference sequence). V gave up 0 bases and J gave up 2 bases; unmatched junction bases: 11. In DNA form, the CDR3 reads TGTGCCTGGAGTGTTAAGGACAGGGTCAGCTGGAACTATGGCTACACCTTC. It is translated as CAWSVKDRVSWNYGYTF.

The chain uses TRBV19 and TRBJ1-1, with D uncertain. Trimming removed 5 bases from V and 4 bases from J, with 11 bases in between. In germline, CDR1 is LNHDA, CDR2 SQIVND (reference sequence). The CDR3 extends over 13 amino acids. The CDR3 DNA is TGTGCCAGTAGTTCCACAGCAGGCACTGAAGCTTTCTTT. Translating it yields CASSSTAGTEAFF.

The rearrangement links TRBV5-1 to TRBJ2-7; possible D gene TRBD1, 6 bases. This CDR3 spans 14 amino acids. CDR1 is SGHRS and CDR2 is YFSETQ in the germline V gene. V was cut by 4 bases and J by 0 bases, with 11 bases left in between. The CDR3 nucleotides are TGCGCCAGCAGCGCGGACAGTTACTCCTACGAGCAGTACTTC. Translation gives CASSADSYSYEQYF.

J is TRBJ1-5 and V is TRBV29-1; no clear D gene. The CDR3 covers 13 residues. V lost 6 bases and J lost 4, with 13 bases in between. Germline V lookup: CDR1 SQVTM, CDR2 ANQGSEA. CDR3 region: CSVRDSINQPQHF. For the CDR3, the DNA is TGCAGCGTGAGAGACTCAATTAATCAGCCCCAGCATTTT. The full variable domain, completed using reference TRBV29-1 and TRBJ1-5, is SAVISQKPSRDICQRGTSLTIQCQVDSQVTMMFWYRQQPGQSLTLIATANQGSEATYESGFVIDKFPISRPNLTFSTLTVSNMSPEDSSIYLCSVRDSINQPQHFGDGTRLSIL.

J is TRBJ2-5 and V is TRBV25-1; the D gene is possibly TRBD2 (6 bases). The CDR3 has 13 residues. The ends were cut back, 3 bases at V and 7 bases at J, with 12 bases in the middle. In germline, CDR1 is MGHDK, CDR2 SYGVNS. The CDR3 loop is CASSEGGAGTQYF. The CDR3 nucleotides read TGTGCCAGCAGTGAGGGCGGGGCAGGGACCCAGTACTTC.

The V call is TRBV6-2 or TRBV6-3, the J call TRBJ2-1; tentative D call: TRBD2 (6 bases). Germline V gene lookup returns CDR1 MNHEY and CDR2 SVGEGT. This CDR3 spans 15 amino acids. V gave up 6 bases and J gave up 10 bases, with 22 bases separating them. CDR3 nucleotides: TGTGCCAGCAGCCCCCCTGGCGGGGCTGCCTGGGAGCAGTTCTTC. This gives the protein CASSPPGGAAWEQFF.

The chain recombines TRBV2 with TRBJ1-1, with D tentatively TRBD1 (6 bases). This CDR3 has 12 residues. Per germline, CDR1 SNHLY and CDR2 FYNNEI. The V gene lost 6 bases and the J gene lost 4 bases, with 9 bases spanning the gap. The CDR3 bases are TGTGCCAGCAGCCCCAGGGGCACTGAAGCTTTCTTT. Its protein product is CASSPRGTEAFF.

This clone was observed a few times. The rearrangement joins TRBV30 to TRBJ1-2; TRBD1 might be the D (5 bases). Germline CDR1 GTSNPN, CDR2 SVGIG (reference sequence). The CDR3 covers 14 residues. V was shortened by 2 bases and J by 1 base, with 11 bases between the two germline ends. This CDR3 is CAWSSGEYNYGYTF. CDR3 DNA: TGTGCCTGGAGTTCGGGGGAATATAACTATGGCTACACCTTC.

This clone has just one count. The chain couples TRBV27 to TRBJ1-4, with TRBD1 matching over 12 bases. The germline V gene encodes CDR1 MNHEY and CDR2 SMNVEV (reference sequence). V shed 4 bases and J 0 bases; nucleotides not matched to a gene: 6. The CDR3 loop spans 18 amino acids. The CDR3 sequence: CASSSGTGGLTTNEKLFF. For the CDR3, the DNA is TGTGCCAGCAGTTCAGGGACAGGGGGCCTTACAACTAATGAAAAACTGTTTTTT.

The genes are TRBV15 and TRBJ2-5; maybe TRBD1 (6 bases). CDR3 length: 15 residues. The germline CDR1 and CDR2 sequences are LNHNV and YYDKDF (reference sequence). Trimming cost V 3 bases and J 1 base, with 12 bases left between them. The CDR3 loop reads CATSSSGDPQETQYF. The CDR3 coding sequence is TGTGCCACCAGCAGCTCAGGGGATCCCCAAGAGACCCAGTACTTC.

The chain couples TRBV12-3 or TRBV12-4 to TRBJ1-1; D might be TRBD1 (6 bases). This CDR3 has 13 residues. The V end lost 5 bases, the J end lost 7 bases, and 14 bases lay between the germline ends. This CDR3 is CASSAKTGFEAFF. The CDR3, as DNA: TGTGCCAGCAGTGCCAAGACAGGCTTTGAAGCTTTCTTT.

The chain employs TRBV6-5 and TRBJ1-5; D remains unclear. Germline V lookup: CDR1 MNHEY, CDR2 SVGAGI. The CDR3 length is 14 residues. V was shortened by 5 bases and J by 3 bases, with 11 bases between the two germline ends. CDR3 in DNA: TGTGCCAGCAGTACCCAGGTTAACAATCAGCCCCAGCATTTT. It translates to CASSTQVNNQPQHF.

This clone occurred once. The V and J genes are TRBV5-1 and TRBJ1-2; 8 positions agree with TRBD1. The CDR3 consists of 16 residues. Germline V gives CDR1 SGHRS, CDR2 YFSETQ. V shed 0 bases, J shed 8 bases, and the junction held 12 bases outside the gene matches. The CDR3 region has the DNA TGCGCCAGCAGCTTGGTAACAGGGGGTGGGACGACGGGCTACACCTTC. Encoded protein: CASSLVTGGGTTGYTF.

The V call is TRBV3-1 (or the pseudogene TRBV3-2), the J call TRBJ1-1; D perhaps matches TRBD1 (5 bases). Germline V lookup: CDR1 LGHDT, CDR2 YNNKEL (reference sequence). This CDR3 comprises 13 residues. V lost 8 bases and J lost 8, with 18 bases in between. This CDR3 is CASARLRGGEAFF. CDR3 nucleotides: TGTGCCAGCGCCCGGCTGCGGGGGGGAGAAGCTTTCTTT.

The chain is built from TRBV6-5 and TRBJ1-3; tentative D call: TRBD1 (5 bases). Looked up from germline, CDR1 is MNHEY and CDR2 is SVGAGI. Trimming removed 7 bases from V and 1 base from J, with 14 bases in between. The CDR3 covers 15 residues. The CDR3 region has the DNA TGTGCCAGCATTCTTCCCAGGGAATCTGGAAACACCATATATTTT. Protein product: CASILPRESGNTIYF.

The chain links TRBV3-1 (or the pseudogene TRBV3-2) to TRBJ2-5, with D possibly being TRBD1 (6 bases). CDR1 is LGHDT, CDR2 YNNKEL, per germline (reference sequence). There are 16 residues in the CDR3. With 3 bases removed from V and 2 bases from J, the gap between germline ends came to 16 bases. The CDR3 DNA follows: TGTGCCAGCAGCCACGGATCCGGGACAACACAAGAGACCCAGTACTTC. The encoded protein is CASSHGSGTTQETQYF.

This clone has a handful of counts. The chain links TRBV6-5 to TRBJ1-5, with 9 bases lining up with TRBD1. The V gene's germline CDR1 is MNHEY and CDR2 SVGAGI. This CDR3 has 13 residues. V lost 6 bases and J lost 7; bases outside the gene matches: 4. CDR3 amino acids: CASRTTGGQPQHF. The CDR3 coding sequence is TGTGCCAGCAGGACTACAGGGGGCCAGCCCCAGCATTTT.